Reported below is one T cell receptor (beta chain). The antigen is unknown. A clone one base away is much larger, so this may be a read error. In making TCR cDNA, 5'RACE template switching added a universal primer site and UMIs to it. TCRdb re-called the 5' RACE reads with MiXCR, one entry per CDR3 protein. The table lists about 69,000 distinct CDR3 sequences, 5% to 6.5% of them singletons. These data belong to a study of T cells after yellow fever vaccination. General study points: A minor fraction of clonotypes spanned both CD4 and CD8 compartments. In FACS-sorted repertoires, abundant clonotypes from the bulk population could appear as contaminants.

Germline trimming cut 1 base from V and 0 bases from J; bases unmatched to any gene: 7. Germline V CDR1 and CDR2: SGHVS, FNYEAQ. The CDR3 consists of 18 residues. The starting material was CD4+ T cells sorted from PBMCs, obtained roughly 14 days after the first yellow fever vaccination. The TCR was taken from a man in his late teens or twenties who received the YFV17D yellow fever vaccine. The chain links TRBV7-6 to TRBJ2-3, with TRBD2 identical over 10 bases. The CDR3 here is CASSLVGPSGGSTDTQYF. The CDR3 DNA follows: TGTGCCAGCAGCTTAGTGGGGCCTAGCGGGGGAAGCACAGATACGCAGTATTTT.